This T cell receptor beta chain was identified in a study of T cell changes during pregnancy in multiple sclerosis. This CDR3 is built from 15 residues. Germline CDR1 WSHSY, CDR2 SAAADI. V was cut by 6 bases and J by 2 bases, with 14 bases left in between. Sequenced by immunoSEQ multiplex PCR; TCRdb stores in-frame clones only, minus some. The table includes 74,000 or so clones, more than 80% detected once. The origin of this receptor is a female donor with multiple sclerosis, enrolled in a pregnancy study. Sequencing used CD4+ T cells from peripheral blood mononuclear cells, obtained before pregnancy. The chain has TRBV10-2 and TRBJ1-5, with D perhaps matching TRBD1 (5 bases). DNA of the CDR3: TGCGCCAGCAGCCTCTGGGCGGGGGGCAATCAGCCCCAGCATTTT. This encodes CASSLWAGGNQPQHF.